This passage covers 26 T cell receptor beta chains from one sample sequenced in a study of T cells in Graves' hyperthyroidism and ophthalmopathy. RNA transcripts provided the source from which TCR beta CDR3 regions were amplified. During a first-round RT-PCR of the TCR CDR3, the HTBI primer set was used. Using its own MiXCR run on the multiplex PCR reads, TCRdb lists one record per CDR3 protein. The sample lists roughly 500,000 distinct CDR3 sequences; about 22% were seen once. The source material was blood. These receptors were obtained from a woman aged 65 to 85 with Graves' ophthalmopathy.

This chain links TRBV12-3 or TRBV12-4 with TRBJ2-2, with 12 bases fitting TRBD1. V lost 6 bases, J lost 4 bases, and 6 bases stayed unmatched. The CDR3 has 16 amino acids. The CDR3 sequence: CASSPGTGGITGELFF. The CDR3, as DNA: TGTGCCAGCAGCCCCGGGACAGGGGGCATCACCGGGGAGCTGTTTTTT.

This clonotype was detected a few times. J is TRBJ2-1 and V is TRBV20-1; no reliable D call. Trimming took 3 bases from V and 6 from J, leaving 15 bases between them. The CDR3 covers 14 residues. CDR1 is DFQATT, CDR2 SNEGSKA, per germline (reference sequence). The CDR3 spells CSARVWTPGNEQFF. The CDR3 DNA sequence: TGCAGTGCTAGGGTCTGGACCCCCGGCAATGAGCAGTTCTTC.

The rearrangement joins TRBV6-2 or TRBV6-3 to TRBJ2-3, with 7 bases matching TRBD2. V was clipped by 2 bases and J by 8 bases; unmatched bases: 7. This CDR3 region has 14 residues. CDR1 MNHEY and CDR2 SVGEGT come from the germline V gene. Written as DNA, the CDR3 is TGTGCCAGCAGTTACGGGGGGGATGGAGCTACGCAGTATTTT. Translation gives CASSYGGDGATQYF.

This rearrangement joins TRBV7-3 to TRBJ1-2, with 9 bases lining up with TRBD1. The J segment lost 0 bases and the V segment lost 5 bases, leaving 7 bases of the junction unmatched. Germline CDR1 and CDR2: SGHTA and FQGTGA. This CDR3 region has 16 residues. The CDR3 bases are TGTGCCAGCAGCCCGACAGGGGGGGGTTCTAACTATGGCTACACCTTC. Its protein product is CASSPTGGGSNYGYTF.

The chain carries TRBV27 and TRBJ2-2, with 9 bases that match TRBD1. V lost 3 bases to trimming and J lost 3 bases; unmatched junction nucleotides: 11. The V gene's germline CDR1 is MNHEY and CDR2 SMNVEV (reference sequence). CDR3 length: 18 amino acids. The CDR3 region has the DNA TGTGCCAGCAGTTTCCTCCCCCCGGGACAGGGATACACCGGGGAGCTGTTTTTT. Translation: CASSFLPPGQGYTGELFF.

The CDR3 region has the DNA TGTGCCACCAGTGATCCCACCGACAGGGGCATCTTGGAGACGCAGTATTTT. This encodes CATSDPTDRGILETQYF. The V call is TRBV24-1, the J call TRBJ2-3; 8 bases fit TRBD1. J was trimmed by 9 bases and V by 3 bases; bases with no gene match: 16. The germline CDR1 and CDR2 sequences are KGHDR and SFDVKD. This CDR3 spans 17 amino acids.

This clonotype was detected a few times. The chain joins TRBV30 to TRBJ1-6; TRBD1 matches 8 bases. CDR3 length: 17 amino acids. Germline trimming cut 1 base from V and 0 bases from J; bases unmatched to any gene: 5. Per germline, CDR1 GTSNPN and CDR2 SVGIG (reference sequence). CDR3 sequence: CAWSGQGAGSYNSPLHF. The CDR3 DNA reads TGTGCCTGGAGTGGCCAGGGGGCGGGCTCCTATAATTCACCCCTCCACTTT.

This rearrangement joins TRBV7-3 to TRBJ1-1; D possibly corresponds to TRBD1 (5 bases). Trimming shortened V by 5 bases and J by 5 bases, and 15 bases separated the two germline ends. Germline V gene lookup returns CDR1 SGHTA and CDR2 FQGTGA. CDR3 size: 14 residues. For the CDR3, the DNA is TGTGCCAGCAGCCCACACTCGAGGGGAACTGAAGCTTTCTTT. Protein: CASSPHSRGTEAFF.

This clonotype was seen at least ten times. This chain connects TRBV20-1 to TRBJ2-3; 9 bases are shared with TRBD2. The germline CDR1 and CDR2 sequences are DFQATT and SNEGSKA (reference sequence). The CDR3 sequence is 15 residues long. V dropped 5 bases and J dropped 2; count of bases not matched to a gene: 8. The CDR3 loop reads CSAQSVAGDTDTQYF. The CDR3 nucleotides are TGCAGTGCTCAAAGTGTAGCGGGAGACACAGATACGCAGTATTTT.

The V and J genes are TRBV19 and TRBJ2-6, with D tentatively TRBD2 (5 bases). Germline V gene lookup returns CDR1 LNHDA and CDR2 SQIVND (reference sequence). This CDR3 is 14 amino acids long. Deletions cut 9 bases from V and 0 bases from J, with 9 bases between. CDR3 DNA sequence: TGTGCCAGCGGGGTCCGCTCTGGGGCCAACGTCCTGACTTTC. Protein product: CASGVRSGANVLTF.

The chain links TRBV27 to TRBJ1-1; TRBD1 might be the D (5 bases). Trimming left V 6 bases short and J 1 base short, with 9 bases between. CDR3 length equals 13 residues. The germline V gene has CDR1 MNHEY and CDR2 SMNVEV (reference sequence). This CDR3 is CASRYRRNTEAFF. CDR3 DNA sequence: TGTGCCAGCAGATACAGGCGGAACACTGAAGCTTTCTTT.

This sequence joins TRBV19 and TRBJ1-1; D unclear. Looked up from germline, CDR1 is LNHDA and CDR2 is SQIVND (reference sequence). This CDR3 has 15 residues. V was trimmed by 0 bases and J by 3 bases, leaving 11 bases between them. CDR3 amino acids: CASSIDHGLDTEAFF. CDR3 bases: TGTGCCAGTAGTATAGATCATGGGTTGGACACTGAAGCTTTCTTT.

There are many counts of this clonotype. In DNA, the CDR3 is TGTGCCACCAGCAGAGATCTCCGGCGAAACACTGAAGCTTTCTTT. It translates to CATSRDLRRNTEAFF. V and J are TRBV15 and TRBJ1-1; no clear D. This CDR3 spans 15 amino acids. V was clipped by 0 bases and J by 2 bases, with 10 bases between them. In germline, CDR1 is LNHNV, CDR2 YYDKDF (reference sequence).

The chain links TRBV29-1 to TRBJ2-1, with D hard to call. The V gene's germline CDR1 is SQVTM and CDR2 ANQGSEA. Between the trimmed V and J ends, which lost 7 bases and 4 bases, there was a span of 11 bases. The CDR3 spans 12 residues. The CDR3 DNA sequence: TGCAGCGGAACCAGAAGGTACAATGAGCAGTTCTTC. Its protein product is CSGTRRYNEQFF.

CDR3 amino acids: CASSLTPAGLAGAVGELFF. The CDR3 coding sequence is TGTGCCAGCAGCTTAACGCCCGCTGGACTAGCGGGAGCGGTCGGGGAGCTGTTTTTT. The V and J genes are TRBV7-3 and TRBJ2-2, with 13 bases matching TRBD2. The CDR3 sequence is 19 residues long. Per the germline V gene, CDR1 is SGHTA and CDR2 is FQGTGA. V lost 0 bases, J lost 7 bases, and 11 bases stayed unmatched.

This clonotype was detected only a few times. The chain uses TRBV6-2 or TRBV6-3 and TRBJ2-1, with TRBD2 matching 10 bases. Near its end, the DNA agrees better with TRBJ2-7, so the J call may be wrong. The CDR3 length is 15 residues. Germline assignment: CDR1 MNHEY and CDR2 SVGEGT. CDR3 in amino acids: CASSYSLAGVGEQYF. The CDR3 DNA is TGTGCCAGCAGTTACTCTCTAGCGGGAGTGGGTGAGCAGTACTTC.

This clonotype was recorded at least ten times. For the CDR3, the DNA is TGTGCCAGCAGCTTAGAGCAGGGGCCCTACAATGAGCAGTTCTTC. This sequence encodes CASSLEQGPYNEQFF. The chain carries TRBV7-8 and TRBJ2-1, with D perhaps TRBD1 (6 bases). CDR1 and CDR2 from the germline V gene are SGHVS and FQNEAQ. The CDR3 is made up of 15 amino acids. V gave up 1 base and J gave up 2 bases, with 9 bases separating them.

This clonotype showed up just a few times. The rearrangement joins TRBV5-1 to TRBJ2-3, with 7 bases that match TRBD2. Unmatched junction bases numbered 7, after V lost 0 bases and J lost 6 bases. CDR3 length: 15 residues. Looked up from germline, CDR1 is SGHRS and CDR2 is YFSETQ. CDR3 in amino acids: CASSLGGSGADTQYF. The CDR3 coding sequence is TGCGCCAGCAGCTTGGGCGGGAGTGGGGCGGATACGCAGTATTTT.

CDR3 nucleotides: TGTGCCAGTAGTAGGGCTAGCCAAGAGACCCAGTACTTC. Translated, it gives CASSRASQETQYF. The chain links TRBV19 to TRBJ2-5, with unresolved D. V shed 4 bases and J shed 1 base, with 7 bases lying between them. The CDR3 length is 13 residues. Germline V gene lookup returns CDR1 LNHDA and CDR2 SQIVND (reference sequence).

The CDR3 region is CSARSVSDTQYF. CDR3 bases: TGCAGTGCTAGATCGGTCTCAGATACGCAGTATTTT. This chain connects TRBV20-1 to TRBJ2-3; D remains ambiguous. The CDR3 is 12 amino acids. Germline CDR1 DFQATT, CDR2 SNEGSKA (reference sequence). The V end lost 2 bases, the J end lost 4 bases, and 7 bases lay between the germline ends.

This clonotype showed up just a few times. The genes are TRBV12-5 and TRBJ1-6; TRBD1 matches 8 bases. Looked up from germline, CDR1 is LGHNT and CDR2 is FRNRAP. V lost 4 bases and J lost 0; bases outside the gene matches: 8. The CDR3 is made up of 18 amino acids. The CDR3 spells CASGSDRGYSSYNSPLHF. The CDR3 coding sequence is TGTGCTAGTGGTTCCGACAGGGGATATAGCTCCTATAATTCACCCCTCCACTTT.

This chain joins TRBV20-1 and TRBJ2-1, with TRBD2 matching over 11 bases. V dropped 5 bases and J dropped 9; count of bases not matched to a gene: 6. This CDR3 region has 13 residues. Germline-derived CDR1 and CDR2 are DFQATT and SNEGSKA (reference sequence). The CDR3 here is CSAVSGRAFEQFF. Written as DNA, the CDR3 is TGCAGTGCTGTTAGCGGGAGGGCCTTTGAGCAGTTCTTC.

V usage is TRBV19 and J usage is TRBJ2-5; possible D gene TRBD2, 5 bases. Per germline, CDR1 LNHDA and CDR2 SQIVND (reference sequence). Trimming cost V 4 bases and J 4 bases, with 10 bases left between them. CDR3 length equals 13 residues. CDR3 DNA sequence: TGTGCCAGTAGTAGTACTAGAGGAGAGACCCAGTACTTC. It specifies CASSSTRGETQYF.

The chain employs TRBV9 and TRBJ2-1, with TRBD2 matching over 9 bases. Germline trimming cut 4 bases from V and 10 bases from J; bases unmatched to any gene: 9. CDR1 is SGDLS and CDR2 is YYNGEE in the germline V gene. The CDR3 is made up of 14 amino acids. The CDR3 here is CASSTFAGTSEQFF. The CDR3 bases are TGTGCCAGCAGCACCTTCGCCGGGACTAGCGAGCAGTTCTTC.

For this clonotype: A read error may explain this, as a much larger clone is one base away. The CDR3 is CASSDSGATLYERYF. The CDR3 region has the DNA TGCGCCAGCAGTGACAGCGGGGCTACCCTCTACGAGCGGTACTTC. V and J are TRBV10-1 and TRBJ2-7; TRBD2 agrees at 7 bases. The CDR3 contains 15 residues. Looked up from germline, CDR1 is WNHNN and CDR2 is SYGVQD (reference sequence).

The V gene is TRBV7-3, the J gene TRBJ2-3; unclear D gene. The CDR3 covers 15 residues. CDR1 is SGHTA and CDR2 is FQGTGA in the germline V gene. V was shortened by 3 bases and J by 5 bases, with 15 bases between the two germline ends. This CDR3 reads CASSLGGPRGDTQYF. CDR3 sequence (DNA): TGTGCCAGCAGCTTGGGCGGACCTCGAGGAGATACGCAGTATTTT.